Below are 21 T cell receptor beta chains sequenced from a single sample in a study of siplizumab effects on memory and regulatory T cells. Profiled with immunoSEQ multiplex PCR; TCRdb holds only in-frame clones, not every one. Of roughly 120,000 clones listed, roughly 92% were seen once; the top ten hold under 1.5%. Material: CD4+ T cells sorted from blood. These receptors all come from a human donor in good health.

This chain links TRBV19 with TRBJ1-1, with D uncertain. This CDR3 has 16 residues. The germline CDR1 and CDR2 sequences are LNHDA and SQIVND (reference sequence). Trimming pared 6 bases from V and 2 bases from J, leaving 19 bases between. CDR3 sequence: CASRTPWGSRNTEAFF. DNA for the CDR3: TGTGCCAGTAGGACCCCATGGGGAAGTAGAAACACTGAAGCTTTCTTT.

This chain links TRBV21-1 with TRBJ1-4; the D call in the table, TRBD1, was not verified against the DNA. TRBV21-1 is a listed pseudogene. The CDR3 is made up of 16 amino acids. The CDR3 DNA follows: TGTGCCAGCAGCCACCACCGGGACAGAGGTAATGAAAAACTGTTTTTT. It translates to CASSHHRDRGNEKLFF.

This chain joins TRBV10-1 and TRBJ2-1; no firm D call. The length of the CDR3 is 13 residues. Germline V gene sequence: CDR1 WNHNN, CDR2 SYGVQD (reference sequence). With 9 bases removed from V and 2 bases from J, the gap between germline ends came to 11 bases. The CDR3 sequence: CARTPLAYNEQFF. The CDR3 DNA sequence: TGCGCCAGAACTCCTCTTGCCTACAATGAGCAGTTCTTC.

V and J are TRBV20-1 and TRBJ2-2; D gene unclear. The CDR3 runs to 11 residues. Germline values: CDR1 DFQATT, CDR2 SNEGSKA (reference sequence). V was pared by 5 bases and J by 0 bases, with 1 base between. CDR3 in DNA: TGCAGTGCTCCGAACACCGGGGAGCTGTTTTTT. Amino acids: CSAPNTGELFF.

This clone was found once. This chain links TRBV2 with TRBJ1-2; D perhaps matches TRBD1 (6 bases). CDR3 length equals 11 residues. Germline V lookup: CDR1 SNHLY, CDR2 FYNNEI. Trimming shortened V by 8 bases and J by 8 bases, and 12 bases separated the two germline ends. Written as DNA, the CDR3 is TGTGCCAGCGGTGGGGGGCGCGGCTACACCTTC. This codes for CASGGGRGYTF.

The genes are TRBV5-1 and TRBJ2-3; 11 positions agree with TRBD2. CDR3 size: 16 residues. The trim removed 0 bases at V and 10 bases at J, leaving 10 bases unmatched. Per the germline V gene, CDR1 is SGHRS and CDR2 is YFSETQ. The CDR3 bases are TGCGCCAGCAGCTTGGGGATAGCGGGAGGGCGCAGATCGCAGTATTTT. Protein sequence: CASSLGIAGGRRSQYF.

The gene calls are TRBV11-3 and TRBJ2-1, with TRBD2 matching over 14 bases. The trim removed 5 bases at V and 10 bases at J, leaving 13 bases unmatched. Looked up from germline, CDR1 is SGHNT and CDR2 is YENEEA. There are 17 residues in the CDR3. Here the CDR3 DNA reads TGTGCCAGCAGCCCCCCAACGACTAGCGGGAGGGCCGGGGAGCAGTTCTTC. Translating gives CASSPPTTSGRAGEQFF.

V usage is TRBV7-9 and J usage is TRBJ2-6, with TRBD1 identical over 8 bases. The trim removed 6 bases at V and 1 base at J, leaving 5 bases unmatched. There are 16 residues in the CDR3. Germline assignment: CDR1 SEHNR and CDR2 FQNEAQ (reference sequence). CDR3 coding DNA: TGTGCCAGCAGTCCCGGGACAGGTTCTGGGGCCAACGTCCTGACTTTC. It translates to CASSPGTGSGANVLTF.

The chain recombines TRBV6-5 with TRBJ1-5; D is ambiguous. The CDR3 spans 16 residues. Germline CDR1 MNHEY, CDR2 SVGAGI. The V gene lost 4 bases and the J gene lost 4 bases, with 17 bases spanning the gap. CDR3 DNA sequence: TGTGCCAGCAGTTCGTCCACATGGGGTGCAAATCAGCCCCAGCATTTT. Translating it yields CASSSSTWGANQPQHF.

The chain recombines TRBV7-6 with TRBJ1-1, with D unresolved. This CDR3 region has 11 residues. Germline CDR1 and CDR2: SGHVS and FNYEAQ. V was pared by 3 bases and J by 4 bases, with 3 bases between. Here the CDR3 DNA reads TGTGCCAGCAGCTTGGGCACTGAAGCTTTCTTT. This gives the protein CASSLGTEAFF. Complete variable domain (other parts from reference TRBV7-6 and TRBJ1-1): GAGVSQSPRYKVTKRGQDVALRCDPISGHVSLYWYRQALGQGPEFLTYFNYEAQQDKSGLPNDRFSAERPEGSISTLTIQRTEQRDSAMYRCASSLGTEAFFGQGTRLTVV.

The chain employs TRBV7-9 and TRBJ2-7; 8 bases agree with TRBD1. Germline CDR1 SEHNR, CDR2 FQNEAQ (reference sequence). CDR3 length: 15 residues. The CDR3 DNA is TGTACCGTAGATCCCGGACAGGGTGTAACCTACGAGCAGTACTTC. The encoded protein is CTVDPGQGVTYEQYF.

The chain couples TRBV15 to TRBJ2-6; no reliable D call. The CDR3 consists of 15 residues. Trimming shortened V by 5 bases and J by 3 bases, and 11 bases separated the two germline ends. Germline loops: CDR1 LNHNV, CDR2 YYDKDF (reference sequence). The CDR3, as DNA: TGTGCCACCAGCCCCAGAATTAGTGGGGCCAACGTCCTGACTTTC. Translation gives CATSPRISGANVLTF.

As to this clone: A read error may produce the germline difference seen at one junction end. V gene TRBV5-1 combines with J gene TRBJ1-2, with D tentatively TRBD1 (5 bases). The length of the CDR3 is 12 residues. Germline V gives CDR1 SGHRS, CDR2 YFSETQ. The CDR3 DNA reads TGCGCCAGCAGTTTGGAGGGGAATGGCTACACCTTC. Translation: CASSLEGNGYTF. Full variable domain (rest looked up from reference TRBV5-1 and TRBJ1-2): KAGVTQTPRYLIKTRGQQVTLSCSPISGHRSVSWYQQTPGQGLQFLFEYFSETQRNKGNFPGRFSGRQFSNSRSEMNVSTLELGDSALYLCASSLEGNGYTFGSGTRLTVV.

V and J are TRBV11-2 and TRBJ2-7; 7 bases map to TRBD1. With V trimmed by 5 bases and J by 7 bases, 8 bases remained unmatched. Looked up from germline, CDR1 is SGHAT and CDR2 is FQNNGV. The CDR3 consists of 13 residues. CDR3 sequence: CASSRDRAGEQYF. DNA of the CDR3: TGTGCCAGCAGCCGAGACAGGGCCGGAGAGCAGTACTTC.

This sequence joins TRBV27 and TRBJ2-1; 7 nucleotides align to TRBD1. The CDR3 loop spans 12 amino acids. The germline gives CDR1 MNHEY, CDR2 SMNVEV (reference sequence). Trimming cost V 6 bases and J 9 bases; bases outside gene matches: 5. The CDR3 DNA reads TGTGCCAGCAGCGGACAGGTCAGTGAGCAGTTCTTC. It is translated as CASSGQVSEQFF.

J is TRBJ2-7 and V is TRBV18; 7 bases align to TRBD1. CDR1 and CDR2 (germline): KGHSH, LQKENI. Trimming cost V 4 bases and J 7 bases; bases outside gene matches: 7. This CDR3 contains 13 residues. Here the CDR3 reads CASSLGTVGEQYF. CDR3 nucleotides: TGTGCCAGCTCACTGGGGACAGTCGGGGAGCAGTACTTC.

The DNA of the CDR3 is TGTGCCAGCAGCTTAGCCGTTCGGGACAGGGGGCTTAGGGGTAATGAAAAACTGTTTTTT. As protein: CASSLAVRDRGLRGNEKLFF. The chain combines TRBV7-8 with TRBJ1-4; TRBD1 agrees at 12 bases. J lost 4 bases, V lost 0 bases, and 12 bases had no gene match. The CDR3 has 20 residues. From germline, CDR1 is SGHVS and CDR2 FQNEAQ.

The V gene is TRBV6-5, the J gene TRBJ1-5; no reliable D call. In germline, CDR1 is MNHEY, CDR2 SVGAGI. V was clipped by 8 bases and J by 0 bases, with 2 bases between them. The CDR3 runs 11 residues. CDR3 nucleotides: TGTGCCAGCCGTAGCAATCAGCCCCAGCATTTT. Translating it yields CASRSNQPQHF.

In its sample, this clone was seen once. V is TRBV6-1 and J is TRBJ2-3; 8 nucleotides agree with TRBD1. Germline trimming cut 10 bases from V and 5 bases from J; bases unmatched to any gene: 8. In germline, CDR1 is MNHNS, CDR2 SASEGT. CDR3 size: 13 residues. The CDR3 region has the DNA TGTGCCACCGACAGGGGCGGACTAGATACGCAGTATTTT. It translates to CATDRGGLDTQYF.

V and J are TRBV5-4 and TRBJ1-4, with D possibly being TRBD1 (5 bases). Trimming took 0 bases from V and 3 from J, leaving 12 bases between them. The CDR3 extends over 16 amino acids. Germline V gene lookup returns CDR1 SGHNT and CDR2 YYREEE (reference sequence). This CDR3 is CASSLGGTGPNEKLFF. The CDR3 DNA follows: TGTGCCAGCAGCTTGGGGGGGACGGGCCCTAATGAAAAACTGTTTTTT.

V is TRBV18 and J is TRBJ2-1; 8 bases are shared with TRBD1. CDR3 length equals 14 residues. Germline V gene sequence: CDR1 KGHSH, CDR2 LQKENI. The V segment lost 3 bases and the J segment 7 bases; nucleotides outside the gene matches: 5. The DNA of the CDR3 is TGTGCCAGCTCACCCGACAGGGGCTGGAATGAGCAGTTCTTC. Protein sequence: CASSPDRGWNEQFF.